This T cell receptor (beta chain) was identified during a study of blood T cells in healthy people across ages. CDR3 length: 14 amino acids. CDR1 and CDR2 (germline): SGHRS, YFSETQ. PBMCs numbering at least 6.5 million were isolated per sample. General study results and limits: More naive CD4+ cells and higher diversity were found in long-lived than in aged donors.

For this clonotype: Its antigen is unidentified.

Combining a sample-barcoded 5' primer with a J-beta primer mix, a second PCR ran for roughly 7 to 11 cycles. A single record per CDR3 protein comes from TCRdb applying MiXCR to the 5' RACE reads. Of more than 650,000 distinct CDR3 sequences listed, 53% are singletons. The V call is TRBV5-1, the J call TRBJ2-4; possible D gene TRBD1, 6 bases. The better agreement between TRBJ2-7 and the DNA end casts doubt on the J call. The TCR was taken from a man at least 80 years old in good health. Sequencing was performed on blood. CDR3 nucleotides: TGCGCCAGCAGCCTGGGGGCTGATTACTACGAGCAGTACTTC. It specifies CASSLGADYYEQYF.